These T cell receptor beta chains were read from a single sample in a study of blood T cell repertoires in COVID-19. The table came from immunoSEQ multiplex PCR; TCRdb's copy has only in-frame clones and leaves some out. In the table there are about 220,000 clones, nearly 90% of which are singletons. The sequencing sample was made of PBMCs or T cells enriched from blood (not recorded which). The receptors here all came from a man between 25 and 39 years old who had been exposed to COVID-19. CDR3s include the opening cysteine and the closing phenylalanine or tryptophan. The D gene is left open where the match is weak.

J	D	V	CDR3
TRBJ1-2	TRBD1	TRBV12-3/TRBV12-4	CASSSKTGDGYTF
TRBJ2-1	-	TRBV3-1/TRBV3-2	CASSQVEAGLKKQFF
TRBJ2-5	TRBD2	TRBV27	CASSYLGTSQETQYF
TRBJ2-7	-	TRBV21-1	CASRSGQGFDEQYF
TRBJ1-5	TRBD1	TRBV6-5	CASRGPGQGSQPQHF
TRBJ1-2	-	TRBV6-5	CASSHQGDGYTF
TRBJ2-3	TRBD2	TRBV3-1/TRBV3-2	CASSQEMVGRGYTDTQYF
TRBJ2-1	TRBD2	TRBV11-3	CASSLERGVYNEQFF
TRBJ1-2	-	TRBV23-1	CASSQSGRDYGYTF
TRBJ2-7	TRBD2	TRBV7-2	CASATLAALTYEQYF
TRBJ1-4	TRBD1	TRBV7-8	CASRPGTGYEKLFF
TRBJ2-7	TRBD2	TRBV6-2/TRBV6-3	CASSYSGGGTYEQYF
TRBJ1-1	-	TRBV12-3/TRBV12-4	CASSREPGTEAFF
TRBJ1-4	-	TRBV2	CASSERWLGANEKLFF
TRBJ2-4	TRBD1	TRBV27	CASSSFWDREGKNIQYF
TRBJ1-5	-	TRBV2	CASSGSGAGQPQHF
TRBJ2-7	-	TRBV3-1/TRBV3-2	CASSRRDSNEQYF
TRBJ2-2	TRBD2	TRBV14	CASSQAGGLTGELFF
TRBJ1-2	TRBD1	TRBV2	CASSRQGDVGGYTF
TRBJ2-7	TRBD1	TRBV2	CASSPRDRSSYEQYF
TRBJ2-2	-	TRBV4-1	CASSHNRGTGELFF
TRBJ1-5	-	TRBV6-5	CASRTGTAQQPQHF
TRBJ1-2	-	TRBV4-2	CASSQDGQNYGYTF
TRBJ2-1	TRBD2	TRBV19	CASSYRDYQDSYNEQFF
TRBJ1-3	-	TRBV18	CASSIQGRGGSGNTIYF
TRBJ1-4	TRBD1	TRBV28	CATSGSRGNEKLFF
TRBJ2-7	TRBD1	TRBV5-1	CASSLDRGFDEQYF
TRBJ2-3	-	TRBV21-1	CAPPDREVTTDTQYF
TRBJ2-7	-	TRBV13	CASSLGRGNEQYF
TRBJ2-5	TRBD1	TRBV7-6	CASSAWDRKQETQYF
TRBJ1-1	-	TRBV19	CASSMVADTEAFF
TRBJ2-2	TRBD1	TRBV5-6	CASSSTQGVTGELFF
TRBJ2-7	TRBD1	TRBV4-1	CASSRLGKDRVKMYEQYF
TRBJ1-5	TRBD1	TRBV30	CAWSGTGGTQPQHF
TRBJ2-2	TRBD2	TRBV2	CASSRTRNTGELFF
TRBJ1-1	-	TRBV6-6	CASSYSQRGGNTEAFF
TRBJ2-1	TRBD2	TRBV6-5	CASSPTRAGGSEQFF
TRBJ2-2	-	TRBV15	CATSNSMAGELFF
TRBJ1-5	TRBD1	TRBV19	CASSMGTDYQPQHF
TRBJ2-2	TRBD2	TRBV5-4	CASSPKRGGIGTGELFF
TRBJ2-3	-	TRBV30	CAWVKYGGFTDTQYF
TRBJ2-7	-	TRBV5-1	CARGRRCGNYEQYF
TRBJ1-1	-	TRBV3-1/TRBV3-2	CASSKRGGTAFF
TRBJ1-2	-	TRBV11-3	CASSSRGGHGYTF
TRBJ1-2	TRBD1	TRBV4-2	CASSQDLRQGFRGYTF
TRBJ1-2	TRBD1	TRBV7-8	CASSLNGQGSGYTF
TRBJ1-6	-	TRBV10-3	CAISSQGTGVNSPLHF
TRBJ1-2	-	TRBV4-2	CASSQDRGDYGYTF
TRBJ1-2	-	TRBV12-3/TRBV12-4	CASSPGFGYGYTF
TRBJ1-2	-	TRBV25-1	CASSRRATDDYGYTF
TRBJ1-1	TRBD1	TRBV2	CASRGQLNTEAFF
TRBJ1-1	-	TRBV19	CASSSKGDANTEAFF
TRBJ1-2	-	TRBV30	CAWSFQGGYTF